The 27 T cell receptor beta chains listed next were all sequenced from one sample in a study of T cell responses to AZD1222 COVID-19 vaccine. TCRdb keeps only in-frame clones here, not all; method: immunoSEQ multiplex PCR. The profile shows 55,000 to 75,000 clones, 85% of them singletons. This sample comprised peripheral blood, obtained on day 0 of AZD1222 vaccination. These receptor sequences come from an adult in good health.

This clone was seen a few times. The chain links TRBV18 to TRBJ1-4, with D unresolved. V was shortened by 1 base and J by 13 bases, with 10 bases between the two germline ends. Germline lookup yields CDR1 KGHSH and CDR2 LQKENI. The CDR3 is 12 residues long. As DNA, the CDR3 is TGTGCCAGCTCACCACAGGGTACAGTACTGTTTTTT. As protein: CASSPQGTVLFF.

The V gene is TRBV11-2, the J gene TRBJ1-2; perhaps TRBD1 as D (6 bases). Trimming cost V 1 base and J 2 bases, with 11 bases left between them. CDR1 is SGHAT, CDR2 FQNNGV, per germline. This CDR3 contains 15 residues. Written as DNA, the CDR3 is TGTGCCAGCAGCTTAGGGGCGGGGGGCAACTATGGCTACACCTTC. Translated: CASSLGAGGNYGYTF.

The CDR3 loop is CASRLTGIDSPLHF. Written as DNA, the CDR3 is TGTGCCAGCAGATTGACAGGGATTGATTCACCCCTCCACTTT. This chain links TRBV11-3 with TRBJ1-6, with 7 bases lining up with TRBD1. In germline, CDR1 is SGHNT, CDR2 YENEEA. V shed 6 bases and J 8 bases; nucleotides not matched to a gene: 7. This CDR3 comprises 14 residues.

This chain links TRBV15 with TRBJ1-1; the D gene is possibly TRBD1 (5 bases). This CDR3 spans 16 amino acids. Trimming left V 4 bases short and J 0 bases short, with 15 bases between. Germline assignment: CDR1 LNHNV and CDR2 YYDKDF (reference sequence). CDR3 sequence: CATSKRFGALNTEAFF. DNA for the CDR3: TGTGCCACCAGCAAAAGGTTCGGGGCCTTGAACACTGAAGCTTTCTTT.

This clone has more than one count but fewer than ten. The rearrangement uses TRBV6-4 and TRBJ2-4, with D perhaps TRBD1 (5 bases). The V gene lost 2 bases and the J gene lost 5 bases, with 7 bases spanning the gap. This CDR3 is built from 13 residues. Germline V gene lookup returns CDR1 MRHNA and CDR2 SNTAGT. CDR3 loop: CASSDGAQNIQYF. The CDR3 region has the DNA TGTGCCAGCAGTGACGGGGCGCAAAACATTCAGTACTTC.

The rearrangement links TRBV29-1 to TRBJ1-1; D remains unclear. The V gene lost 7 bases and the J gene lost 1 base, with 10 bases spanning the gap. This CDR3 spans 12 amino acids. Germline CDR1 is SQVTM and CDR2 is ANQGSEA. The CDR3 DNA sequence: TGCAGCGCCGGACGATCGAACACTGAAGCTTTCTTT. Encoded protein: CSAGRSNTEAFF.

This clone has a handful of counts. The CDR3: CASSGRQNNEQFF. As DNA, the CDR3 is TGTGCCAGCAGTGGAAGGCAGAACAATGAGCAGTTCTTC. V is TRBV2 and J is TRBJ2-1; D not certain. This CDR3 spans 13 amino acids. The germline V gene has CDR1 SNHLY and CDR2 FYNNEI. Trimming left V 4 bases short and J 5 bases short, with 9 bases between.

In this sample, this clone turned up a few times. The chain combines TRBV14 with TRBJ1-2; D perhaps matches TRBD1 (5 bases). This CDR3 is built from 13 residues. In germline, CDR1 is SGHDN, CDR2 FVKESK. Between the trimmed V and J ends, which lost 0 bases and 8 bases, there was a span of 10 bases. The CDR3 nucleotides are TGTGCCAGCAGCCAAGATGCCTGGGGCGGCTACACCTTC. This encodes CASSQDAWGGYTF. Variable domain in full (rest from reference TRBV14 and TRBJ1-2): EAGVTQFPSHSVIEKGQTVTLRCDPISGHDNLYWYRRVMGKEIKFLLHFVKESKQDESGMPNNRFLAERTGGTYSTLKVQPAELEDSGVYFCASSQDAWGGYTFGSGTRLTVV.

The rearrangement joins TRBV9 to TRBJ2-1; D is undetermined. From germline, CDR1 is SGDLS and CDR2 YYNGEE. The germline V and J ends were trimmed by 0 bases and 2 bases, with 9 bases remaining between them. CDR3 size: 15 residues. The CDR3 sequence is CASSVGASPYNEQFF. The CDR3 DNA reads TGTGCCAGCAGCGTAGGAGCGTCTCCCTACAATGAGCAGTTCTTC.

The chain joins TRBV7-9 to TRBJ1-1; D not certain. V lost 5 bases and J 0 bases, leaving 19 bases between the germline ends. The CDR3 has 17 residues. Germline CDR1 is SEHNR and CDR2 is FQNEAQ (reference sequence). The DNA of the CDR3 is TGTGCCAGCAGCCCTGGGCTAGCGCGTCTTTTGAACACTGAAGCTTTCTTT. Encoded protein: CASSPGLARLLNTEAFF.

This chain's CDR3 is CASSEATKTKQYF. CDR3 bases: TGTGCCAGCAGTGAAGCAACGAAGACAAAGCAGTACTTC. This sequence joins TRBV2 and TRBJ2-7, with no clear D. CDR3 length: 13 residues. Trimming took off 0 bases at V and 8 bases at J, with 11 bases between the two ends. CDR1 and CDR2 (germline): SNHLY, FYNNEI.

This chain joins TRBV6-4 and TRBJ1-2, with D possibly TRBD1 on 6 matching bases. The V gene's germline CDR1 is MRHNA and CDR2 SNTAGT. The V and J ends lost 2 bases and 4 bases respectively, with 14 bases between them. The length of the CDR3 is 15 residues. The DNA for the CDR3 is TGTGCCAGCAGTGACCCCCTCACAGGGTTCTATGGCTACACCTTC. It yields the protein CASSDPLTGFYGYTF.

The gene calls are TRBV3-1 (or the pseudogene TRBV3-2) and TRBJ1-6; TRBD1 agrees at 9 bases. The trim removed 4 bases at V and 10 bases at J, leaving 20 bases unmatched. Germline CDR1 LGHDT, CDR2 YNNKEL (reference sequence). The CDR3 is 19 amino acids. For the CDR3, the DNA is TGTGCCAGCAGCCCCCGTGACAGGGGGACCCCCGATGGAGGATCACCCCTCCACTTT. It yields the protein CASSPRDRGTPDGGSPLHF.

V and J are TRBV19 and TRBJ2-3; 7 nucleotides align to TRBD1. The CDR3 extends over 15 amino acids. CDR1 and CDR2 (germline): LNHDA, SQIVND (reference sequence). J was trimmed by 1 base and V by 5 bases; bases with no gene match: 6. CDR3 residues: CASSAPGQRTDTQYF. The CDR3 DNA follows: TGTGCCAGTAGTGCCCCGGGACAGCGCACAGATACGCAGTATTTT.

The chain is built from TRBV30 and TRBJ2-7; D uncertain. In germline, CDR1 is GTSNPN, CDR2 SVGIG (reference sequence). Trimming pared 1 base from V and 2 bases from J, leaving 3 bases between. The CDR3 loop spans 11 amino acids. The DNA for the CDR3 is TGTGCCTGGAGTGGACCCTACGAGCAGTACTTC. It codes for CAWSGPYEQYF.

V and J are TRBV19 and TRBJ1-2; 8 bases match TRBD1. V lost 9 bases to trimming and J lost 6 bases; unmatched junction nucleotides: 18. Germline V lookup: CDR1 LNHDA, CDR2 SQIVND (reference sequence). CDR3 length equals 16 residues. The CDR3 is CASRENLGQGADGYTF. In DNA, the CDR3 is TGTGCCAGCCGAGAAAACCTCGGACAGGGAGCCGATGGCTACACCTTC.

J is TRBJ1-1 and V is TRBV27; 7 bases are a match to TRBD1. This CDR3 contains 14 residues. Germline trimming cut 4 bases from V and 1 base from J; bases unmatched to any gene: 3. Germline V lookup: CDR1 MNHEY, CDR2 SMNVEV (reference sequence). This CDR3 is CASSYGTANTEAFF. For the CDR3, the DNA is TGTGCCAGCAGTTACGGGACAGCGAACACTGAAGCTTTCTTT.

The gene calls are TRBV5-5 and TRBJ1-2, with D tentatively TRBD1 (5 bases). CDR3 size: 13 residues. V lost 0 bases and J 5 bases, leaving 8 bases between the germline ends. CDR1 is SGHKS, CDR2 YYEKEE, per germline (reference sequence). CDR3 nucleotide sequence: TGTGCCAGCAGCTTGGCTGAGGGGTATGGCTACACCTTC. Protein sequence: CASSLAEGYGYTF.

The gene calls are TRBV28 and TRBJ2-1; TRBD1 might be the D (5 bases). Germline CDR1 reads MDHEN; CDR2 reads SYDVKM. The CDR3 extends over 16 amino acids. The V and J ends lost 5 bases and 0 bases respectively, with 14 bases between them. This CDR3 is CASSHAVGRSYNEQFF. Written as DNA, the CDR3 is TGTGCCAGCAGTCATGCGGTGGGGCGCTCCTACAATGAGCAGTTCTTC.

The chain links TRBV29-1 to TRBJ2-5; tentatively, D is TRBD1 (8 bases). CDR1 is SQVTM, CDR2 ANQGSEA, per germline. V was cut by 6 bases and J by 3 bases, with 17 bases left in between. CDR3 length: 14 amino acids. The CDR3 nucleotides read TGCAGCGTGAGCCACAGGGGGAGGGAAGAGACCCAGTACTTC. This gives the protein CSVSHRGREETQYF.

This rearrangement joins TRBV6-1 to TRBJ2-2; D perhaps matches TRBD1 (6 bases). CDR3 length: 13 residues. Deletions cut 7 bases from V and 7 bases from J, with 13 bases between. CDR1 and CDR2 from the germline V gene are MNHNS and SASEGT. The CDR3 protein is CASTHQGSGELFF. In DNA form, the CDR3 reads TGTGCCAGCACCCATCAGGGGAGCGGGGAGCTGTTTTTT.

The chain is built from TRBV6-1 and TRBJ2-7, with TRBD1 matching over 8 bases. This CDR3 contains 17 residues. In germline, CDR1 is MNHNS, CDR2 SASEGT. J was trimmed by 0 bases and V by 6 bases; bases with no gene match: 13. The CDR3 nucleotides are TGTGCCAGCAGCGAACCTTGGGACAGGACCGACTCCTACGAGCAGTACTTC. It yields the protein CASSEPWDRTDSYEQYF.

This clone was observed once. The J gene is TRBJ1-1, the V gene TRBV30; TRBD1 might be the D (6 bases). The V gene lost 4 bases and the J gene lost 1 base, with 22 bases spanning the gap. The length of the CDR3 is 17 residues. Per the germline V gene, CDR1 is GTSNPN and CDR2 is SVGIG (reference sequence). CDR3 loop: CAWISATLGGGNTEAFF. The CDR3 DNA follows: TGTGCCTGGATATCAGCGACTCTAGGGGGAGGGAACACTGAAGCTTTCTTT. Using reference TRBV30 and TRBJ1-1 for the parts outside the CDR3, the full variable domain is SQTIHQWPATLVQPVGSPLSLECTVEGTSNPNLYWYRQAAGRGLQLLFYSVGIGQISSEVPQNLSASRPQDRQFILSSKKLLLSDSGFYLCAWISATLGGGNTEAFFGQGTRLTVV.

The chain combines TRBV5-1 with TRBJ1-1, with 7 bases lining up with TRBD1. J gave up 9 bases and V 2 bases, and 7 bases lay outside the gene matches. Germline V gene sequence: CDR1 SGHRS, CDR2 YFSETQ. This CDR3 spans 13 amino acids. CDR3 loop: CASSFGDREKAFF. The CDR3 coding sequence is TGCGCCAGCAGCTTCGGAGACAGGGAGAAAGCTTTCTTT.

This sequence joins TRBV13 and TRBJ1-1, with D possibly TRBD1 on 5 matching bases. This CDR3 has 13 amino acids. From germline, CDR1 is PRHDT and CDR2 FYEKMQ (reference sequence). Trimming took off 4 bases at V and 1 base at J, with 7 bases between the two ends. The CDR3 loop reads CASSSTENTEAFF. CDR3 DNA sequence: TGTGCCAGCAGCTCGACAGAGAACACTGAAGCTTTCTTT.

CDR3 bases: TGCGCCAGCAAGGACGGTCTCCTCCAAGAGACCCAGTACTTC. Its protein product is CASKDGLLQETQYF. V and J are TRBV5-1 and TRBJ2-5, with no clear D. The germline CDR1 and CDR2 sequences are SGHRS and YFSETQ. The CDR3 has 14 amino acids. The V gene lost 6 bases and the J gene lost 1 base, with 13 bases spanning the gap. The full variable domain, with the rest looked up from reference TRBV5-1 and TRBJ2-5, is KAGVTQTPRYLIKTRGQQVTLSCSPISGHRSVSWYQQTPGQGLQFLFEYFSETQRNKGNFPGRFSGRQFSNSRSEMNVSTLELGDSALYLCASKDGLLQETQYFGPGTRLLVL.

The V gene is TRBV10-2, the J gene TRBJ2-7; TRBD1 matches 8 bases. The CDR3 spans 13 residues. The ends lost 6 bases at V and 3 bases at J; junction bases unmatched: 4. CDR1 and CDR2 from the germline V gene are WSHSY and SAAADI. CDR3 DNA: TGCGCCAGCAGAACCGGGACAGGCTACGAGCAGTACTTC. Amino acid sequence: CASRTGTGYEQYF.